This section outlines one TCR beta chain sequence together with its context. Its antigen remains unidentified. TCRdb itself ran the 5' RACE reads through MiXCR, one entry per CDR3 protein. The sample yields 1.5 million to 2 million distinct CDR3 sequences, about 31% seen once. The trim removed 5 bases at V and 7 bases at J, leaving 8 bases unmatched. The CDR3 is made up of 15 amino acids. The germline V gene has CDR1 ENHRY and CDR2 SYGVKD. This sample was taken from a study of identical twins. Points from the study as a whole: The presence of invariant MAIT and iNKT cells could partly confound analyses of zero-insertion sequences. Compared with models, monozygotic twins showed more out-of-frame TCR alpha sharing. Within twin pairs, the out-of-frame alpha sequences they shared showed excess low generation probability.

This chain connects TRBV10-3 to TRBJ2-1; 10 bases agree with TRBD2. Sequenced input: cord blood. This clonotype was sampled from a newborn girl in good health. In DNA form, the CDR3 reads TGTGCCATCAGTTGGAGCGGGGGGGCCGAAAATGAGCAGTTCTTC. Its protein product is CAISWSGGAENEQFF.